This T cell receptor beta chain was identified during a study of identical twins. A single record per CDR3 protein comes from TCRdb applying MiXCR to the 5' RACE reads. This table has 200,000 to 300,000 distinct CDR3 sequences, about 11% appearing once. Study observations and caveats: The study found excess low generation probability among twin-shared out-of-frame alpha sequences. Abundant beta clonotypes from cord blood had fewer insertions, unlike memory repertoires, which showed none. Researchers reported weaker excess twin sharing in beta out-of-frame sequences. Monozygotic twin pairs showed more out-of-frame TCR alpha sharing than models estimated.

This CDR3 has 14 residues. Germline assignment: CDR1 SNHLY and CDR2 FYNNEI. Unmatched junction bases numbered 5, after V lost 6 bases and J lost 4 bases. Regarding this clonotype: Antigen unknown.

Sequencing used memory T cells sorted from blood. V and J are TRBV2 and TRBJ1-5; 8 bases align to TRBD1. This sequence was found in a man aged 45-65 years in good health. The CDR3 spells CASRRDRLNQPQHF. CDR3 nucleotides: TGTGCCAGCAGAAGGGACAGGCTAAATCAGCCCCAGCATTTT.